The rows below give T cell receptor beta chains drawn from one sample of a study of Ad26.COV2.S vaccination and SARS-CoV-2 variants. Some clones are missing from TCRdb's copy, which holds only in-frame ones; the method was immunoSEQ multiplex PCR. Altogether a few hundred thousand clones are present, roughly 90% being singletons, with the ten largest covering around 5.5%. The material sequenced was peripheral blood, taken in a trial of Ad26.COV2.S vaccine versus placebo. These TCRs come from a person between 18 and 65 years old who received the Ad26.COV2.S COVID-19 vaccine or a placebo. CDR3s include the opening cysteine and the closing phenylalanine or tryptophan.

j_call | v_call | cdr3_aa
TRBJ2-1 | TRBV6-4 | CASSYAGGPEGPYNEQFF
TRBJ1-4 | TRBV2 | CASRSDRAFVTNEKLFF
TRBJ1-5 | TRBV7-8 | CASSEFPWDGQPQHF
TRBJ1-2 | TRBV6-6 | CASTLEGDRENYGYTF
TRBJ1-1 | TRBV6-5 | CASSYSTQMNTEAFF
TRBJ1-2 | TRBV6-2/TRBV6-3 | CASSYRGQGSNYGYTF
TRBJ2-3 | TRBV28 | CASSLMPEGTDTQYF
TRBJ2-7 | TRBV2 | CASSPYRSSYEQYF
TRBJ2-1 | TRBV7-9 | CASSHLLAGGRTEQFF
TRBJ1-1 | TRBV3-1/TRBV3-2 | CASSQEWTEMNTEAFF
TRBJ1-1 | TRBV6-6 | CASTPVTGAPTEAFF
TRBJ2-2 | TRBV6-1 | CASSERGRQGQGGELFF
TRBJ2-1 | TRBV27 | CASVAGTTGGNEQFF
TRBJ1-1 | TRBV14 | CASSQDTVTEAFF
TRBJ2-1 | TRBV7-6 | CASSLRREGVVGWNEQFF
TRBJ2-3 | TRBV19 | CASSIDLSSGDTQYF
TRBJ1-1 | TRBV6-5 | CASSSRVTAEAFF
TRBJ1-1 | TRBV11-2 | CAIQGGQVSGAFF
TRBJ1-1 | TRBV30 | CAWSPSMNTEAFF
TRBJ1-4 | TRBV19 | CASSMTGRLLNEKLFF
TRBJ1-2 | TRBV6-5 | CATSFGYGYTF
TRBJ2-6 | TRBV7-8 | CASRLAYSGANVLTF
TRBJ2-3 | TRBV27 | CAVTLQGATNTQYF
TRBJ2-3 | TRBV7-9 | CASSSTSHRDSFTDTQYF
TRBJ1-2 | TRBV19 | CASSNAGGKDYGYTF
TRBJ1-5 | TRBV28 | CASSSSGTGNQPQHF
TRBJ1-4 | TRBV7-9 | CASSFLEKLFF
TRBJ1-1 | TRBV27 | CASSWGQNTEAFF
TRBJ2-1 | TRBV9 | CASSAGGRAGGQGEQFF
TRBJ2-1 | TRBV7-2 | CASTNYGRFSNEQFF
TRBJ2-7 | TRBV2 | CASPPDRFSYEQYF
TRBJ1-5 | TRBV24-1 | CATSDSNQPQHF
TRBJ1-1 | TRBV13 | CASSEDRGLWAFF
TRBJ2-1 | TRBV29-1 | CSVEGLAVNEQFF
TRBJ1-2 | TRBV4-1 | CASSPQTGDYGYTF